Below, 4 T cell receptor beta chains from the same sample are listed, as sequenced in a study of cytomegalovirus exposure and HLA in healthy donors. With 60 Vbeta and 13 Jbeta primers, the PCR was carried out. Generated by immunoSEQ multiplex PCR, the TCRdb table keeps only in-frame clones and is missing some. The sample holds roughly 180,000 clones, 80% to 85% seen once. Sequencing was done on a sample of PBMCs. The origin of the receptors is a man aged 25 to 40 in good health and CMV-seronegative.

This chain joins TRBV6-5 and TRBJ1-4, with unresolved D. The CDR3 consists of 15 residues. V lost 6 bases to trimming and J lost 0 bases, with 11 bases between them. In germline, CDR1 is MNHEY, CDR2 SVGAGI. For the CDR3, the DNA is TGTGCCAGCAGACCCTGGGGAGCAACTAATGAAAAACTGTTTTTT. It is translated as CASRPWGATNEKLFF.

This chain connects TRBV28 to TRBJ2-2, with TRBD2 matching 14 bases. This CDR3 is built from 15 residues. Germline CDR1 and CDR2: MDHEN and SYDVKM. The V gene end was trimmed by 6 bases and the J gene end by 6 bases; junction bases not matched to a gene: 3. CDR3: CASRGTSGGSGELFF. CDR3 bases: TGTGCCAGCAGGGGGACTAGCGGGGGTTCCGGGGAGCTGTTTTTT.

The rearrangement uses TRBV27 and TRBJ2-2, with 11 bases lining up with TRBD2. The CDR3 spans 16 residues. The V segment lost 1 base and the J segment 5 bases; nucleotides outside the gene matches: 3. Per the germline V gene, CDR1 is MNHEY and CDR2 is SMNVEV (reference sequence). The CDR3 coding sequence is TGTGCCAGCAGTTTATTAGCGGGAGGGCCTACCGGGGAGCTGTTTTTT. This codes for CASSLLAGGPTGELFF.

The chain recombines TRBV6-1 with TRBJ2-1, with a tentative D call TRBD1 (6 bases). The germline V and J ends were trimmed by 4 bases and 5 bases, with 12 bases remaining between them. Looked up from germline, CDR1 is MNHNS and CDR2 is SASEGT. The CDR3 length is 14 residues. In nucleotides, the CDR3 is TGTGCCAGCAGTGTGGTCAGGGGCAACAATGAGCAGTTCTTC. The encoded protein is CASSVVRGNNEQFF.